This section outlines one T cell receptor beta chain sequence together with its context. How the authors handled the data: Cell counts per sample came from amplifying reference gene primers. Clones were read by immunoSEQ multiplex PCR, and TCRdb kept only the in-frame ones, dropping some. That table gives V, J and clone size, and the DNA gave D and trimming. Among fewer than 300,000 clones listed, 70% to 85% were seen once. V dropped 3 bases and J dropped 2; count of bases not matched to a gene: 13. This CDR3 has 19 amino acids. The germline V gene encodes CDR1 SGHTA and CDR2 FQGNSA. The entry originates in a study of blood T cell repertoires in COVID-19. Study in general: Samples taken during acute and convalescent COVID-19 were collected in the United States, Italy and Spain. T cells, B-cell-depleted T cells, or PBMCs supplied cDNA or gDNA.

One Seattle source followed patients from active infection through their disease course. The chain recombines TRBV7-2 with TRBJ1-5, with 10 bases aligning to TRBD1. The specimen sequenced was peripheral blood. This sequence was found in a human donor with COVID-19, enrolled during active disease. The donor label of this sample is uncertain. CDR3: CASSFSGTGVIGGNQPQHF. CDR3 bases: TGTGCCAGCAGCTTTTCCGGGACAGGGGTTATAGGTGGCAATCAGCCCCAGCATTTT.